This T cell receptor (beta chain) stems from a study of blood T cell repertoires in COVID-19. For the study at large: Specimens from acute and convalescent COVID-19 originated in the United States, Italy and Spain.

Original processing methods: Reference gene primer amplification gave estimated nucleated cell counts. Clones were read by immunoSEQ multiplex PCR, and TCRdb kept only the in-frame ones, dropping some. The V and J calls and clone size were taken over from that table, and D and trimming were inferred from the DNA. The sample lists around 250,000 clones, approximately 86% occurring once. The sample consisted of peripheral blood. This clonotype originated in a man aged 40-49 years with active or convalescent COVID-19.

CDR3 loop: CASSLVGTGRFNYGYTF. CDR3 coding DNA: TGTGCCAGCAGCTTGGTGGGGACGGGGAGGTTCAACTATGGCTACACCTTC. The chain employs TRBV5-4 and TRBJ1-2, with D maybe TRBD1 (5 bases). This CDR3 spans 17 amino acids. Germline CDR1 and CDR2: SGHNT and YYREEE (reference sequence). Trimming removed 0 bases at V and 2 bases at J, with 17 bases between.